This is a list of T cell receptor beta chains from one sample in a study of blood T cells in healthy people across ages. One entry per CDR3 protein results from TCRdb running MiXCR on the 5' RACE reads. The table lists about 1.8 million distinct CDR3 sequences, around half of them singletons. Input material: blood. The receptors shown here come from a woman aged 40 to 55 in good health. The CDR3 runs from the conserved cysteine through the conserved F or W. Each record gives: clone size, V gene, J gene, D gene, CDR3 protein, CDR3 DNA. A D gene is named only where the DNA matches it firmly. Some rows mark clone size as missing; the rest say once, few, many or name a class of expanded clone.

>NA|TRBV10-1|TRBJ2-5|NA
CASSESGVQETQYF
TGCGCCAGCAGTGAGTCGGGGGTCCAAGAGACCCAGTACTTC
>NA|TRBV9|TRBJ2-1|NA
CASSVITDEQFF
TGTGCCAGCAGCGTAATCACGGATGAGCAGTTCTTC
>few|TRBV4-3|TRBJ1-2|NA
CASSGNHPYGYTF
TGCGCCAGCAGCGGGAATCACCCTTATGGCTACACCTTC
>many|TRBV14|TRBJ1-6|NA
CASSQEAVGNSPLHF
TGTGCCAGCAGCCAAGAGGCCGTGGGCAATTCACCCCTCCACTTT
>NA|TRBV5-6|TRBJ2-3|NA
CASSLVGMGTDTQYF
TGTGCCAGCAGCTTGGTGGGGATGGGCACAGATACGCAGTATTTT
>NA|TRBV20-1|TRBJ1-2|NA
CSARQHDYGYTF
TGCAGTGCTCGACAACATGACTATGGCTACACCTTC
>NA|TRBV2|TRBJ2-5|NA
CASGWRGNQETQYF
TGTGCCAGCGGGTGGCGCGGCAACCAAGAGACCCAGTACTTC
>NA|TRBV7-2|TRBJ1-4|NA
CASSLGSRLLNEKLFF
TGTGCCAGCAGCTTAGGGAGTCGGTTGCTTAATGAAAAACTGTTTTTT
>NA|TRBV27|TRBJ2-1|NA
CASSFLGYNEQFF
TGTGCCAGCAGTTTTTTAGGCTACAATGAGCAGTTCTTC
>NA|TRBV7-8|TRBJ1-2|TRBD1
CASSPGQLHYGHTF
TGTGCCAGCAGCCCGGGACAGCTTCACTATGGCCACACCTTC
>NA|TRBV7-6|TRBJ2-3|TRBD2
CASSRGASGGRDTQYF
TGTGCCAGCAGCCGCGGGGCTAGCGGGGGGAGAGATACGCAGTATTTT
>NA|TRBV5-6|TRBJ2-3|TRBD2
CASSLDRIAGANTDTQYF
TGTGCCAGCAGCTTGGACCGGATAGCGGGGGCCAACACAGATACGCAGTATTTT
>once|TRBV11-2|TRBJ2-1|TRBD1
CASSLGGQVGEQFF
TGTGCCAGCAGCTTAGGGGGACAGGTTGGAGAGCAGTTCTTC
>few|TRBV6-5|TRBJ1-4|NA
CASSPTGGNEKLFF
TGTGCCAGCAGTCCGACAGGTGGAAATGAAAAACTGTTTTTT
>NA|TRBV3-1|TRBJ2-1|NA
CARSRDFYNEQFF
TGTGCCCGCAGCCGAGATTTCTACAATGAGCAGTTCTTC
>few|TRBV21-1|TRBJ2-5|NA
CASSNTGSVETQYF
TGTGCCAGCAGCAATACAGGGAGTGTGGAGACCCAGTACTTC
>NA|TRBV6-2/TRBV6-3|TRBJ2-7|NA
CASSYSGDFTHYEQYF
TGTGCCAGCAGTTACTCGGGGGACTTCACCCACTACGAGCAGTACTTC
>NA|TRBV12-3/TRBV12-4|TRBJ2-2|TRBD1
CASRRGQGVNTGELFF
TGTGCCAGCAGGAGGGGACAGGGGGTGAACACCGGGGAGCTGTTTTTT
>few|TRBV29-1|TRBJ2-5|TRBD2
CSATSGVGPQYF
TGCAGCGCGACTAGCGGGGTGGGGCCACAGTACTTC
>NA|TRBV28|TRBJ2-3|TRBD1
CASSLRGRTGGTDTQYF
TGTGCCAGCAGTTTAAGGGGCCGGACAGGGGGCACAGATACGCAGTATTTT
>few|TRBV24-1|TRBJ2-1|TRBD1
CATSSAGTGVRYEQFF
TGTGCCACCAGTTCGGCCGGGACAGGGGTACGGTATGAGCAGTTCTTC
>NA|TRBV20-1|TRBJ2-6|NA
CSASPWSGANVLTF
TGCAGTGCTAGCCCTTGGTCTGGGGCCAACGTCCTGACTTTC
>few|TRBV5-1|TRBJ2-5|TRBD2
CASSFSGDLRLAGAQETQYF
TGCGCCAGCAGTTTTAGCGGGGATCTTCGACTAGCGGGGGCCCAAGAGACCCAGTACTTC
>NA|TRBV6-6|TRBJ2-1|NA
CASSYGSPVSVRETQFF
TGTGCCAGCAGTTACGGAAGTCCAGTTAGCGTTCGGGAGACCCAGTTCTTC
>NA|TRBV5-1|TRBJ1-2|NA
CASSSPGERFNYGYTF
TGCGCCAGCAGCTCGCCAGGGGAACGCTTTAACTATGGCTACACCTTC
>NA|TRBV5-1|TRBJ2-3|TRBD2
CASSLQLGLAGGNTDTQYF
TGCGCCAGCAGCCTCCAACTGGGGCTAGCGGGGGGCAACACAGATACGCAGTATTTT
>NA|TRBV9|TRBJ1-2|NA
CASSVATGTANYGYTF
TGTGCCAGCAGCGTAGCTACAGGAACCGCTAACTATGGCTACACCTTC
>NA|TRBV20-1|TRBJ2-7|TRBD2
CSAQREIQYEQYF
TGCAGTGCTCAGCGGGAGATTCAGTACGAGCAGTACTTC
>NA|TRBV3-1|TRBJ1-2|NA
CASSQVGYSGGYTF
TGTGCCAGCAGCCAAGTCGGGTATTCCGGGGGCTACACCTTC
>few|TRBV6-1|TRBJ2-7|TRBD1
CASRDRVSEQYF
TGTGCCAGTCGGGACAGGGTATCCGAGCAGTACTTC
>NA|TRBV5-6|TRBJ2-1|NA
CASSSSSKQFF
TGTGCCAGCAGCTCTTCATCGAAGCAGTTCTTC
>NA|TRBV4-1|TRBJ2-5|NA
CASSPSLASQETQYF
TGCGCCAGCAGCCCGTCCCTGGCCAGTCAAGAGACCCAGTACTTC
>NA|TRBV7-2|TRBJ1-1|NA
CASSLGPRSTEAFF
TGTGCCAGCAGCTTAGGGCCGAGGAGCACTGAAGCTTTCTTT
>NA|TRBV14|TRBJ2-5|NA
CASSQVQGGDNEQYF
TGTGCCAGCAGCCAAGTACAAGGGGGGGACAATGAGCAGTACTTC
>few|TRBV15|TRBJ2-1|TRBD1
CATSSIPGTGGIDEQFF
TGTGCCACCAGCAGCATACCCGGGACAGGGGGTATAGATGAGCAGTTCTTC
>few|TRBV15|TRBJ2-5|TRBD2
CATSRPGGEQYF
TGTGCCACCAGCAGGCCGGGAGGAGAGCAGTACTTC
>NA|TRBV20-1|TRBJ2-1|TRBD2
CSASILAGGALGYNEQFF
TGCAGTGCTAGCATACTAGCGGGGGGGGCTCTAGGGTACAATGAGCAGTTCTTC
>NA|TRBV19|TRBJ2-3|NA
CASSPLAKSSTDTQYF
TGTGCCAGTAGTCCCCTGGCGAAGTCTAGCACAGATACGCAGTATTTT
>NA|TRBV12-3/TRBV12-4|TRBJ2-3|NA
CAICRGGLPDTQYF
TGTGCCATCTGTCGCGGCGGTCTCCCAGATACGCAGTATTTT